This T cell receptor (beta chain) came from a study of cytomegalovirus exposure and HLA in healthy donors. Study as a whole: A data release that came early held approximately 85 million unique TCRs from HLA-typed donors.

Only one count was recorded for this clone. The antigen is unknown. Notes on the study in general: Reported performance of the classifier showed diagnosis of cytomegalovirus status with high specificity and sensitivity.

V shed 0 bases and J shed 6 bases, with 17 bases lying between them. The V gene's germline CDR1 is GTSNPN and CDR2 SVGIG (reference sequence). This CDR3 is 15 amino acids long. 60 Vbeta and 13 Jbeta primers were used in PCR. Assay used: immunoSEQ multiplex PCR; TCRdb lists only in-frame clones, some missing. Of 150,000 to 200,000 clones in the sample, roughly 72% are singletons; the top ten hold 1%. Input material: PBMCs. The sequence came from a woman in her 40s in good health and CMV-seronegative. J is TRBJ1-2 and V is TRBV30; maybe TRBD1 (5 bases). CDR3 amino acids: CAWSVELRQGHGYTF. The CDR3 DNA follows: TGTGCCTGGAGTGTTGAGTTACGGCAGGGCCATGGCTACACCTTC.